This T cell receptor (beta chain) was observed in a study of CD8+CD57+ T cells in acquired aplastic anemia. On the study more broadly: Yields of DNA that came from sorted CD4+ and CD8+ cells averaged roughly 3.3 ug.

The template for TCR beta VDJ and CDR3 sequence profiling was genomic DNA. TCRdb reanalysed the reads using MiXCR and keeps one entry per CDR3 protein. The table shows roughly 150,000 distinct CDR3 sequences, with approximately 44% occurring only once. This clonotype was observed at least ten times. No antigen is known for it. General observations from the study: Any difference that existed in CD8+ Simpson's diversity between patients and controls was not significant. The same twenty-nine CD8+ CDR3 sequences occurred in patients and in controls.

The sample taken for sequencing was sorted CD4+, CD8+, or CD8+CD57+ T cells (not recorded which) from PBMCs. The sequence came from a human donor in good health.

The CDR3 DNA sequence: TGTGCCAGCAGCTTAGGAGATTCACCCCTCCACTTT. It codes for CASSLGDSPLHF. The rearrangement joins TRBV7-9 to TRBJ1-6; no clear D gene. With 1 base removed from V and 8 bases from J, the gap between germline ends came to 3 bases. Germline V gives CDR1 SEHNR, CDR2 FQNEAQ (reference sequence). The CDR3 is made up of 12 amino acids.